Each of the 29 T cell receptor beta chains below was sequenced from the same sample in a study of blood T cells in healthy people across ages. The use of a sample-barcoded 5' primer and a J-beta primer mix characterized a second PCR of 7 to 11 cycles. TCRdb redid the calling of the 5' RACE reads with MiXCR, one entry per CDR3 protein. The table includes 600,000 to 900,000 distinct CDR3 sequences, 25% to 30% detected once. The same data also went into a second study, on T cells of mothers and their children.

The sample was blood. These receptor sequences come from a boy between 5 and 17 years old in good health.

A few counts support this clonotype. This chain links TRBV12-3 or TRBV12-4 with TRBJ1-2, with 9 bases lining up with TRBD1. This CDR3 comprises 13 residues. J lost 5 bases, V lost 5 bases, and 3 bases had no gene match. In DNA form, the CDR3 reads TGTGCCAGCAGTGGGACAGGGTTTTATGGCTACACCTTC. This sequence encodes CASSGTGFYGYTF.

V is TRBV7-9 and J is TRBJ2-3; TRBD2 agrees at 11 bases. CDR3 length: 16 residues. Losses at the gene ends were 5 bases for V and 5 bases for J; bases not matched to a gene: 9. The V gene's germline CDR1 is SEHNR and CDR2 FQNEAQ (reference sequence). CDR3 region: CASSPPRLAGKDTQYF. In DNA, the CDR3 is TGTGCCAGCAGCCCACCCAGACTAGCGGGGAAAGATACGCAGTATTTT.

Ten or more counts support this clonotype. The chain has TRBV29-1 and TRBJ2-7; D might be TRBD2 (5 bases). This CDR3 is 12 amino acids long. V lost 3 bases and J 2 bases, leaving 8 bases between the germline ends. CDR1 is SQVTM and CDR2 is ANQGSEA in the germline V gene. This chain's CDR3 is CSVEDGTYEQYF. CDR3 in DNA: TGCAGCGTTGAGGACGGGACCTACGAGCAGTACTTC.

The rearrangement uses TRBV20-1 and TRBJ2-5, with 8 bases aligning to TRBD1. CDR1 is DFQATT, CDR2 SNEGSKA, per germline (reference sequence). The CDR3 spans 13 residues. The junction had 7 bases not matched to a gene; V was cut back by 5 bases and J by 5 bases. The CDR3 reads CSAFADRAETQYF. The DNA for the CDR3 is TGCAGTGCTTTCGCGGACAGGGCGGAGACCCAGTACTTC.

In its sample, this clonotype was seen a few times. The chain combines TRBV28 with TRBJ2-3; no firm D call. Germline CDR1 reads MDHEN; CDR2 reads SYDVKM. The CDR3 covers 12 residues. V was pared by 8 bases and J by 3 bases, with 9 bases between. This CDR3 reads CASEAETDTQYF. DNA for the CDR3: TGTGCCAGCGAGGCCGAGACAGATACGCAGTATTTT.

CDR3 bases: TGTGCCAGCAGTTCTACCAGGGGCGCCTACTATGGCTACACCTTC. Residues: CASSSTRGAYYGYTF. The V and J genes are TRBV12-3 or TRBV12-4 and TRBJ1-2; D is possibly TRBD1 (6 bases). The CDR3 sequence is 15 residues long. Trimming removed 4 bases at V and 3 bases at J, with 15 bases between.

V usage is TRBV28 and J usage is TRBJ2-5, with 7 bases identical to TRBD2. The J segment lost 1 base and the V segment lost 3 bases, leaving 5 bases of the junction unmatched. CDR3 length equals 15 residues. Per the germline V gene, CDR1 is MDHEN and CDR2 is SYDVKM. The CDR3 reads CASSFRSGGQETQYF. CDR3 nucleotides: TGTGCCAGCAGTTTTAGGTCGGGGGGCCAAGAGACCCAGTACTTC.

Remarks on this clonotype: One end of the junction does not line up with germline, which may come from a read error. The rearrangement uses TRBV7-2 and TRBJ2-3; 7 positions agree with TRBD2. The germline gives CDR1 SGHTA, CDR2 FQGNSA. There are 16 residues in the CDR3. This CDR3 is CASSVAAGGSTDTQYF. The CDR3 bases are TGTGCCAGCAGCGTAGCCGCCGGGGGGAGCACAGATACGCAGTATTTT.

V usage is TRBV7-9 and J usage is TRBJ1-5; possibly TRBD1 for D (6 bases). V lost 5 bases, J lost 1 base, and 12 bases lay in between. This CDR3 has 15 residues. Germline assignment: CDR1 SEHNR and CDR2 FQNEAQ (reference sequence). The CDR3 loop is CASSEGQSSNQPQHF. The CDR3 DNA reads TGTGCCAGCAGCGAAGGACAGTCGAGCAATCAGCCCCAGCATTTT. The complete variable domain, with remaining parts taken from reference TRBV7-9 and TRBJ1-5, reads DTGVSQNPRHKITKRGQNVTFRCDPISEHNRLYWYRQTLGQGPEFLTYFQNEAQLEKSRLLSDRFSAERPKGSFSTLEIQRTEQGDSAMYLCASSEGQSSNQPQHFGDGTRLSIL.

This clonotype has more than one count but fewer than ten. The chain uses TRBV30 and TRBJ2-1; D is undetermined. The CDR3 runs 14 residues. V was clipped by 2 bases and J by 0 bases, with 8 bases between them. Germline CDR1 is GTSNPN and CDR2 is SVGIG (reference sequence). This chain's CDR3 is CAWSPDFSYNEQFF. The CDR3 coding sequence is TGTGCCTGGAGTCCAGATTTCTCCTACAATGAGCAGTTCTTC.

In the case of this clonotype: The germline gene is not matched at one end of the junction; a read error may be the cause. The rearrangement joins TRBV3-1 to TRBJ1-2; 12 bases fit TRBD1. CDR1 and CDR2 from the germline V gene are LGHDT and YNNKEL (reference sequence). This CDR3 is 15 amino acids long. The DNA of the CDR3 is TGCGCCAGCAGCCCGACGGGACAGGGGGCGTATGGCTACACCTTC. Its translation: CASSPTGQGAYGYTF.

The gene calls are TRBV10-3 and TRBJ2-1; 8 nucleotides align to TRBD1. The germline CDR1 and CDR2 sequences are ENHRY and SYGVKD. CDR3 length: 15 amino acids. Trimming removed 0 bases from V and 3 bases from J; junction bases left unmatched: 1. This CDR3 is CAISESDRDYNEQFF. CDR3 coding DNA: TGTGCCATCAGTGAGTCGGACAGGGACTACAATGAGCAGTTCTTC.

This clonotype was detected a few times. The chain uses TRBV18 and TRBJ2-7; no reliable D call. Trimming took off 4 bases at V and 3 bases at J, with 10 bases between the two ends. The CDR3 extends over 13 amino acids. Germline assignment: CDR1 KGHSH and CDR2 LQKENI. CDR3 in amino acids: CASSQTVYYEQYF. Here the CDR3 DNA reads TGTGCCAGCTCACAGACGGTTTACTACGAGCAGTACTTC.

This clonotype was counted between two and nine times. The chain joins TRBV6-1 to TRBJ1-4, with D unclear. Trimming pared 6 bases from V and 4 bases from J, leaving 12 bases between. The CDR3 sequence is 14 residues long. Germline CDR1 reads MNHNS; CDR2 reads SASEGT. Written as DNA, the CDR3 is TGTGCCAGCAGCGAGCAGAGGCATAATGAAAAACTGTTTTTT. This codes for CASSEQRHNEKLFF.

The chain combines TRBV5-6 with TRBJ1-1, with a tentative D call TRBD1 (6 bases). The V and J ends lost 6 bases and 1 base respectively, with 13 bases between them. The CDR3 is 14 amino acids. Looked up from germline, CDR1 is SGHDT and CDR2 is YYEEEE. The CDR3 sequence: CASTQQGSNTEAFF. CDR3 coding DNA: TGTGCCAGCACCCAACAGGGATCGAACACTGAAGCTTTCTTT.

The chain employs TRBV9 and TRBJ1-1, with D unclear. V dropped 0 bases and J dropped 2 bases, with 8 bases sitting between them. The germline V gene encodes CDR1 SGDLS and CDR2 YYNGEE. This CDR3 has 14 amino acids. CDR3 in amino acids: CASSVATDNTEAFF. The CDR3 DNA follows: TGTGCCAGCAGCGTAGCGACGGATAACACTGAAGCTTTCTTT.

This chain links TRBV20-1 with TRBJ2-3; 7 nucleotides match TRBD1. The CDR3 contains 12 residues. The V gene's germline CDR1 is DFQATT and CDR2 SNEGSKA (reference sequence). J gave up 2 bases and V 5 bases, and 1 base lay outside the gene matches. CDR3 loop: CSAQGDTDTQYF. CDR3 bases: TGCAGTGCTCAGGGGGACACAGATACGCAGTATTTT.

This clonotype was seen more than once but under ten times. V gene TRBV12-3 or TRBV12-4 combines with J gene TRBJ2-3; the D gene is possibly TRBD1 (5 bases). Trimming removed 4 bases at V and 4 bases at J, with 9 bases between. The CDR3 consists of 13 residues. This CDR3 is CASSWGSPDTQYF. The DNA for the CDR3 is TGTGCCAGCAGTTGGGGCTCACCAGATACGCAGTATTTT.

In this sample, this clonotype turned up a few times. This chain's CDR3 is CAISESPTDTDTQYF. CDR3 sequence (DNA): TGTGCCATCAGTGAGTCGCCCACAGACACAGATACGCAGTATTTT. The J gene is TRBJ2-3, the V gene TRBV10-3; D not resolved. The CDR3 spans 15 residues. Looked up from germline, CDR1 is ENHRY and CDR2 is SYGVKD. V dropped 0 bases and J dropped 2 bases, with 9 bases sitting between them.

This clonotype showed up just a few times. Germline is not matched at one junction end, which may reflect a read error. The chain's CDR3 is CAGSLAELTGELFF. The CDR3 nucleotides read TGCGCCGGCAGCTTGGCCGAGTTGACCGGGGAGCTGTTTTTT. The chain uses TRBV5-1 and TRBJ2-2; D not certain. The CDR3 is 14 amino acids. Germline V gives CDR1 SGHRS, CDR2 YFSETQ.

J is TRBJ2-5 and V is TRBV5-5; perhaps TRBD1 as D (6 bases). Trimming took 4 bases from V and 7 from J, leaving 14 bases between them. Looked up from germline, CDR1 is SGHKS and CDR2 is YYEKEE (reference sequence). CDR3 length: 13 amino acids. The CDR3 region is CASSPRTEGTQYF. The CDR3 DNA is TGTGCCAGCAGCCCTCGGACAGAAGGGACCCAGTACTTC.

This clonotype was recorded a few times. This chain joins TRBV13 and TRBJ1-2; 7 nucleotides line up with TRBD1. The CDR3 sequence is 14 residues long. The V segment lost 5 bases and the J segment 8 bases; nucleotides outside the gene matches: 11. Germline lookup yields CDR1 PRHDT and CDR2 FYEKMQ (reference sequence). Written as DNA, the CDR3 is TGTGCCAGCAGCATTGGAGAGGGGGCGTGGGGCTACACCTTC. Translating gives CASSIGEGAWGYTF.

The chain combines TRBV25-1 with TRBJ2-5; weak D call: TRBD2 (5 bases). CDR1 is MGHDK, CDR2 SYGVNS, per germline. The CDR3 has 15 amino acids. The V end was cut by 7 bases, the J end by 1 base, with 16 bases between. The chain's CDR3 is CASTPYSSGQETQYF. CDR3 DNA sequence: TGTGCCAGCACTCCTTATTCGAGCGGCCAAGAGACCCAGTACTTC.

In its sample, this clonotype was seen a few times. The chain employs TRBV7-9 and TRBJ2-5; 7 bases agree with TRBD1. The CDR3 has 13 residues. V lost 5 bases, J lost 12 bases, and 12 bases stayed unmatched. Germline CDR1 SEHNR, CDR2 FQNEAQ (reference sequence). The chain's CDR3 is CASSLRGQAGKYF. The CDR3 DNA reads as TGTGCCAGCAGCCTAAGAGGACAGGCGGGCAAGTACTTC.

This clonotype was detected a few times. The chain carries TRBV7-3 and TRBJ1-1, with D possibly matching TRBD1 (5 bases). With 1 base removed from V and 4 bases from J, the gap between germline ends came to 10 bases. The germline V gene has CDR1 SGHTA and CDR2 FQGTGA. The CDR3 spans 14 residues. The CDR3 region has the DNA TGTGCCAGCAGCTTAAGCGCAGGGTCCACTGAAGCTTTCTTT. Protein sequence: CASSLSAGSTEAFF.

The gene calls are TRBV6-1 and TRBJ2-5; TRBD1 is a possible D gene (7 bases). Between the trimmed V and J ends, which lost 3 bases and 5 bases, there was a span of 16 bases. The germline gives CDR1 MNHNS, CDR2 SASEGT. The CDR3 totals 15 residues. The CDR3 DNA sequence: TGTGCCAGCAGTGACCACCCAGGGGGGACGGAGACCCAGTACTTC. Translation: CASSDHPGGTETQYF.

The V and J genes are TRBV5-1 and TRBJ1-1; the match to TRBD1 covers 9 bases. This CDR3 spans 13 amino acids. Germline CDR1 SGHRS, CDR2 YFSETQ. The trim removed 5 bases at V and 5 bases at J, leaving 4 bases unmatched. The DNA for the CDR3 is TGCGCCAGCAGATGGACAGGGGATACTGAAGCTTTCTTT. This gives the protein CASRWTGDTEAFF.

J is TRBJ2-2 and V is TRBV6-4; D possibly corresponds to TRBD1 (7 bases). There are 17 residues in the CDR3. V lost 7 bases to trimming and J lost 3 bases, with 21 bases between them. Germline CDR1 reads MRHNA; CDR2 reads SNTAGT. The DNA for the CDR3 is TGTGCCAGCAATCTTGGGCGCCAGGGGGGTTACACCGGGGAGCTGTTTTTT. This gives the protein CASNLGRQGGYTGELFF.

In its sample, this clonotype was seen many times. The chain carries TRBV10-2 and TRBJ2-5; D remains unclear. The CDR3 is 12 amino acids. CDR1 WSHSY and CDR2 SAAADI come from the germline V gene. With 8 bases removed from V and 5 bases from J, the gap between germline ends came to 12 bases. The CDR3 sequence is CASASRKETQYF. In DNA form, the CDR3 reads TGCGCCAGCGCCTCGAGGAAGGAGACCCAGTACTTC.